The 20 T cell receptor beta chains in this list originate from one sample, sequenced in a study of blood T cell repertoires in COVID-19. Only in-frame clones appear in the TCRdb table, and some are missing; sequencing was by immunoSEQ multiplex PCR. The sample lists some 150,000 clones; around 80% were seen once. The sample was peripheral blood. Every receptor here comes from a woman in her fifties or sixties with acute or convalescent COVID-19.

Here the CDR3 reads CASSYSGSFRDFTGELFF. CDR3 bases: TGTGCCAGCAGTTATTCGGGATCGTTCCGGGACTTCACCGGGGAGCTGTTTTTT. V gene TRBV6-2 or TRBV6-3 combines with J gene TRBJ2-2, with D maybe TRBD2 (6 bases). Trimming removed 3 bases at V and 4 bases at J, with 21 bases between. Germline V lookup: CDR1 MNHEY, CDR2 SVGEGT. This CDR3 has 18 amino acids.

The sample holds a few counts of this clone. The chain is built from TRBV23-1 and TRBJ1-3; a weak D match, TRBD1 (6 bases). TRBV23-1 is an open reading frame whose function is uncertain. The germline V and J ends were trimmed by 1 base and 2 bases, with 12 bases remaining between them. This CDR3 region has 16 residues. As DNA, the CDR3 is TGCGCCAGCAGTCAATATCAGCCAGGGGCTGGAAACACCATATATTTT. Its translation: CASSQYQPGAGNTIYF.

The chain links TRBV5-3 to TRBJ1-6; D ambiguous. TRBV5-3 is an ORF; its function is uncertain. This CDR3 has 17 amino acids. Trimming removed 1 base from V and 7 bases from J, with 18 bases in between. Here the CDR3 reads CARSLWEGTGWNSPLHF. As DNA, the CDR3 is TGTGCCAGAAGCTTGTGGGAGGGAACCGGGTGGAATTCACCCCTCCACTTT.

The chain is built from TRBV4-2 and TRBJ1-5; TRBD1 agrees at 7 bases. This CDR3 spans 16 amino acids. Germline V gene data show CDR1 as LGHNA and CDR2 as YNFKEQ. J lost 0 bases, V lost 1 base, and 3 bases had no gene match. The CDR3 DNA is TGTGCCAGCAGCCAAGGGTCAGGGGGTAGCAATCAGCCCCAGCATTTT. Its protein product is CASSQGSGGSNQPQHF.

The genes are TRBV20-1 and TRBJ2-5, with D possibly matching TRBD2 (6 bases). The length of the CDR3 is 15 residues. Trimming shortened V by 3 bases and J by 4 bases, and 18 bases separated the two germline ends. Germline CDR1 and CDR2: DFQATT and SNEGSKA (reference sequence). The CDR3 nucleotides are TGCAGTGCTAGTGTGGGGTCTAGGCGGGGAGAGACCCAGTACTTC. Translating gives CSASVGSRRGETQYF.

This clone was seen a few times. The CDR3 reads CASRVGQDSNQPQHF. CDR3 in DNA: TGTGCCAGCAGGGTAGGACAGGATAGCAATCAGCCCCAGCATTTT. The rearrangement uses TRBV6-6 and TRBJ1-5, with 7 bases fitting TRBD1. This CDR3 contains 15 residues. Germline V gene data show CDR1 as MNHNY and CDR2 as SVGAGI (reference sequence). The V segment lost 6 bases and the J segment 0 bases; nucleotides outside the gene matches: 5.

This chain links TRBV15 with TRBJ2-3; D not certain. The germline V gene encodes CDR1 LNHNV and CDR2 YYDKDF (reference sequence). The CDR3 spans 13 residues. Deletions cut 3 bases from V and 10 bases from J, with 14 bases between. The CDR3 DNA sequence: TGTGCCACCAGCAGGGCCCCTCTGTCGCCGCAGTATTTT. This sequence encodes CATSRAPLSPQYF.

The chain is built from TRBV5-4 and TRBJ2-5, with 7 bases aligning to TRBD2. The CDR3 spans 15 residues. CDR1 and CDR2 from the germline V gene are SGHNT and YYREEE (reference sequence). V lost 1 base, J lost 4 bases, and 7 bases stayed unmatched. CDR3 residues: CASSLKGGEGETQYF. CDR3 DNA: TGTGCCAGCAGCTTGAAAGGCGGGGAGGGAGAGACCCAGTACTTC.

The V and J genes are TRBV27 and TRBJ2-7; possibly TRBD1 for D (6 bases). The germline gives CDR1 MNHEY, CDR2 SMNVEV (reference sequence). This CDR3 is built from 15 residues. V was trimmed by 5 bases and J by 3 bases, leaving 17 bases between them. CDR3 loop: CASSKNNRVLYEQYF. The DNA for the CDR3 is TGTGCCAGCAGTAAGAATAACAGGGTACTCTACGAGCAGTACTTC.

This clone was picked up a small number of times. The chain couples TRBV4-1 to TRBJ1-4, with D maybe TRBD1 (5 bases). V lost 4 bases, J lost 2 bases, and 14 bases lay in between. The CDR3 has 16 residues. The germline V gene has CDR1 MGHRA and CDR2 YSYEKL. The CDR3 bases are TGCGCCAGCAGCCCTGTGGGGGGAAGGACTAATGAAAAACTGTTTTTT. This gives the protein CASSPVGGRTNEKLFF.

The rearrangement joins TRBV4-1 to TRBJ2-2; D ambiguous. Germline V gene sequence: CDR1 MGHRA, CDR2 YSYEKL. V lost 0 bases and J 1 base, leaving 15 bases between the germline ends. CDR3 length: 18 amino acids. CDR3 sequence (DNA): TGCGCCAGCAGCCAAGAGGTCCTCCTCACGCGGAACACCGGGGAGCTGTTTTTT. Its translation: CASSQEVLLTRNTGELFF.

CDR3 sequence reads: CASSLGISPLHF. CDR3 sequence (DNA): TGTGCCAGCAGCTTAGGTATTTCACCCCTCCACTTT. This chain links TRBV13 with TRBJ1-6; no definite D call. Per germline, CDR1 PRHDT and CDR2 FYEKMQ (reference sequence). The V end was cut by 0 bases, the J end by 9 bases, with 3 bases between. The CDR3 length is 12 residues.

V usage is TRBV14 and J usage is TRBJ2-3; D perhaps matches TRBD2 (5 bases). V was cut by 2 bases and J by 7 bases, with 22 bases left in between. Germline CDR1 and CDR2: SGHDN and FVKESK. The CDR3 runs 17 residues. The CDR3 loop is CASSQMSSRLAPNTQYF. The CDR3 DNA is TGTGCCAGCAGCCAAATGTCTTCGAGGCTAGCCCCGAATACGCAGTATTTT.

This chain joins TRBV24-1 and TRBJ1-5; 10 positions agree with TRBD1. The length of the CDR3 is 15 residues. V trimming: 4 bases; J trimming: 4 bases; junction bases outside the gene matches: 3. The germline CDR1 and CDR2 sequences are KGHDR and SFDVKD. CDR3 in DNA: TGTGCCACCAGTGACGACAGGGGGCCGAATCAGCCCCAGCATTTT. It translates to CATSDDRGPNQPQHF.

V gene TRBV7-9 combines with J gene TRBJ1-1; a possible D gene is TRBD1 (6 bases). With 2 bases removed from V and 0 bases from J, the gap between germline ends came to 10 bases. The CDR3 length is 15 residues. CDR1 SEHNR and CDR2 FQNEAQ come from the germline V gene (reference sequence). As DNA, the CDR3 is TGTGCCAGCAGCTTAACAGGGACCATGAACACTGAAGCTTTCTTT. It is translated as CASSLTGTMNTEAFF.

Regarding this clone: Other DNA sequences in this specimen translate into the identical CDR3. The V gene is TRBV18, the J gene TRBJ1-1; 9 bases align to TRBD1. J was trimmed by 1 base and V by 3 bases; bases with no gene match: 0. CDR3 length: 14 residues. The germline gives CDR1 KGHSH, CDR2 LQKENI. The CDR3 region is CASSPGQGNTEAFF. The CDR3, as DNA: TGTGCCAGCTCACCGGGACAGGGGAACACTGAAGCTTTCTTT.

The gene calls are TRBV3-1 (or the pseudogene TRBV3-2) and TRBJ2-7, with 16 bases lining up with TRBD2. The CDR3 contains 19 residues. The trim removed 4 bases at V and 3 bases at J, leaving 12 bases unmatched. Germline CDR1 LGHDT, CDR2 YNNKEL (reference sequence). This chain's CDR3 is CASSPSGLAGGPGIYEQYF. The CDR3 region has the DNA TGTGCCAGCAGCCCGTCGGGACTAGCGGGAGGGCCGGGGATCTACGAGCAGTACTTC.

This chain joins TRBV18 and TRBJ1-4; maybe TRBD1 (6 bases). The CDR3 sequence is 14 residues long. Trimming shortened V by 6 bases and J by 5 bases, and 13 bases separated the two germline ends. CDR1 KGHSH and CDR2 LQKENI come from the germline V gene. In DNA form, the CDR3 reads TGTGCCAGCTCCCAACAGGGCCTAAATGAAAAACTGTTTTTT. Its translation: CASSQQGLNEKLFF.

In this sample, this clone turned up once. The chain recombines TRBV5-4 with TRBJ2-2, with 8 bases that match TRBD1. The germline V gene encodes CDR1 SGHNT and CDR2 YYREEE (reference sequence). The V and J ends lost 4 bases and 4 bases, in that order; junction bases with no gene match: 9. The CDR3 is made up of 16 amino acids. Here the CDR3 DNA reads TGTGCCAGCAGCGGAAGACAGGGGTCGGGCACCGGGGAGCTGTTTTTT. This codes for CASSGRQGSGTGELFF.

Remarks on this clone: One junction end disagrees with the germline gene, perhaps due to a read error. V gene TRBV6-2 or TRBV6-3 combines with J gene TRBJ1-1; 7 bases line up with TRBD1. The germline CDR1 and CDR2 sequences are MNHEY and SVGEGT. The CDR3 has 15 amino acids. For the CDR3, the DNA is TGTGCCAGCAGTGACCGGGGGACAGCAGTCACTCAAGCTTTCTTT. This sequence encodes CASSDRGTAVTQAFF.